This record covers a single T cell receptor beta chain. What it binds is unknown. This entry belongs to a study of PD-1 blockade in mismatch repair-deficient tumors. Study-wide context: Patients had eleven to twelve mismatch repair-deficient cancer types, all previously treated and progressing. General study points: After pembrolizumab, tumor-resident clones rose rapidly, then generally contracted before radiologic responses.

There are 15 residues in the CDR3. Germline trimming cut 3 bases from V and 2 bases from J; bases unmatched to any gene: 2. Germline V lookup: CDR1 MNHEY, CDR2 SMNVEV (reference sequence). Measured with immunoSEQ multiplex PCR; TCRdb has only the in-frame clones, and not every one. The sample has 120,000 or so clones; roughly 86% are singletons. The TCR-sequenced patients were a few responders to pembrolizumab. This sequence was found in an adult with mismatch repair-deficient cancer. Sequences were derived from peripheral blood, sampled 72 weeks after starting pembrolizumab. The V gene is TRBV27, the J gene TRBJ2-7; 12 bases line up with TRBD2. The CDR3 protein is CASSFGLAGTYEQYF. CDR3 nucleotides: TGTGCCAGCAGTTTCGGACTAGCGGGGACCTACGAGCAGTACTTC.